This T cell receptor beta chain is drawn from a study of neurological immune-mediated disorders. General observations from the study: One cluster of related CDR3 sequences contained, by phylogenetic grouping, the repertoires of 18 of 34 multiple sclerosis patients and formed a possible signature.

CDR3 length: 16 residues. Germline CDR1 DFQATT, CDR2 SNEGSKA (reference sequence). V gave up 5 bases and J gave up 1 base, with 19 bases separating them. This clonotype was recorded at least ten times. Its specificity is unknown. TCRdb re-analysed the 5' RACE reads in MiXCR, keeping a single row per CDR3 protein. The sample lists approximately 100,000 distinct CDR3 sequences, roughly 3.5% seen once, with 5.5% to 6.5% in the top ten. The specimen was PBMCs. The chain couples TRBV20-1 to TRBJ2-3; D is unresolved. The sequence derives from a woman between 18 and 29 years old with multiple sclerosis. The CDR3 DNA sequence: TGCAGTGCTCCTACCTCTGCCTCATGGGGCACAGATACGCAGTATTTT. Protein: CSAPTSASWGTDTQYF.